The 2 T cell receptor beta chains below were found in one sample sequenced in a study of CD8 T cells in Susac syndrome. cDNA came from around 0.54 to 1 ug RNA primed by random hexamers. From the immunoSEQ multiplex PCR reads, TCRdb called clonotypes with MiXCR, one entry per CDR3 protein. Among approximately 74,000 distinct CDR3 sequences listed, 90% to 95% were seen once. The sample comprised CD4+ T cells from PBMCs. These receptors all stem from a human donor with Susac syndrome.

This clonotype was detected once. This chain links TRBV27 with TRBJ2-7, with D maybe TRBD1 (6 bases). The CDR3 length is 13 residues. Germline V gene sequence: CDR1 MNHEY, CDR2 SMNVEV (reference sequence). Trimming took off 10 bases at V and 3 bases at J, with 16 bases between the two ends. The CDR3 DNA reads TGTGCCATAGCACAGGGTATCCACTACGAGCAGTACTTC. This sequence encodes CAIAQGIHYEQYF.

The chain links TRBV2 to TRBJ1-6; D is undetermined. V shed 3 bases and J shed 9 bases, with 15 bases lying between them. The CDR3 has 15 amino acids. Looked up from germline, CDR1 is SNHLY and CDR2 is FYNNEI. In DNA, the CDR3 is TGTGCCAGCAGTGACTACGGATCCAGGAGTTCACCCCTCCACTTT. It encodes CASSDYGSRSSPLHF.